This record looks at one T cell receptor (beta chain) sequence and its context. The entry originates in a study of metastatic and nonmetastatic thyroid tumors. From germline, CDR1 is MDHEN and CDR2 SYDVKM. The V gene end was trimmed by 3 bases and the J gene end by 9 bases; junction bases not matched to a gene: 12. The CDR3 covers 17 residues. TCRdb reprocessed the PCR reads via MiXCR. This table has 15,000 to 20,000 clones, about 34% appearing once. Treatment of any kind had been given to no patient before thyroid surgery. This clonotype was obtained from a male donor with papillary thyroid cancer or a benign thyroid nodule (not recorded which). Some clones in this sample may be carry-over from other donors' samples. The chain has TRBV28 and TRBJ1-6, with 9 bases matching TRBD1. Sequencing was carried out using tumor tissue. CDR3 in amino acids: CASSFRTGGLLSSPLHF. CDR3 nucleotide sequence: TGTGCCAGCAGTTTCCGAACAGGGGGCCTTTTGAGTTCACCCCTCCACTTT.